These 25 T cell receptor beta chains originate from one sample sequenced in a study of blood T cell repertoires in COVID-19. Libraries were prepared by immunoSEQ multiplex PCR; TCRdb keeps only in-frame clonotypes and omits some of them. The data hold about 140,000 clones, with 84% observed a single time. The source material was peripheral blood. These receptors came from a human donor in a cohort sampled during active COVID-19.

The rearrangement uses TRBV6-5 and TRBJ1-2; TRBD1 aligns across 8 bases. Germline V gene sequence: CDR1 MNHEY, CDR2 SVGAGI. This CDR3 region has 15 residues. The V and J ends lost 2 bases and 4 bases, in that order; junction bases with no gene match: 6. The CDR3 DNA reads TGTGCCAGCAGTTACCTCCGGGACAGGAGCTATGGCTACACCTTC. It specifies CASSYLRDRSYGYTF.

The rearrangement joins TRBV7-9 to TRBJ1-6; D is ambiguous. Germline V gene data show CDR1 as SEHNR and CDR2 as FQNEAQ (reference sequence). The CDR3 totals 13 residues. Trimming removed 1 base from V and 7 bases from J, with 5 bases in between. The chain's CDR3 is CASSLEENSPLHF. The CDR3, as DNA: TGTGCCAGCAGCTTAGAGGAGAATTCACCCCTCCACTTT.

The rearrangement joins TRBV18 to TRBJ1-2, with 9 bases fitting TRBD1. Germline V gene lookup returns CDR1 KGHSH and CDR2 LQKENI. The CDR3 loop spans 15 amino acids. J lost 7 bases, V lost 5 bases, and 11 bases had no gene match. CDR3 DNA sequence: TGTGCCAGCTCAACAGGGGGCTATTTGTCTCGTGGCTACACCTTC. This gives the protein CASSTGGYLSRGYTF.

V usage is TRBV4-3 and J usage is TRBJ1-2; 7 bases map to TRBD1. V was pared by 4 bases and J by 4 bases, with 3 bases of the junction left unmatched. Germline V gives CDR1 LGHNA, CDR2 YSLEER. The CDR3 has 13 residues. The CDR3 is CASSPGTAYGYTF. CDR3 bases: TGCGCCAGCAGCCCCGGGACAGCCTATGGCTACACCTTC.

V and J are TRBV21-1 and TRBJ1-3; the table's TRBD1 call for D was not verified on the DNA. TRBV21-1 is assigned pseudogene status. The CDR3 runs 17 residues. CDR3 amino acids: CASSKAPAGGYGNTIYF. CDR3 DNA sequence: TGTGCCAGCAGCAAAGCCCCTGCAGGGGGCTATGGAAACACCATATATTTT.

V usage is TRBV11-3 and J usage is TRBJ2-5; a possible D gene is TRBD1 (6 bases). Germline values: CDR1 SGHNT, CDR2 YENEEA. The ends were cut back, 4 bases at V and 0 bases at J, with 15 bases in the middle. This CDR3 is 16 amino acids long. Here the CDR3 reads CASSSRTVGDQETQYF. The CDR3 DNA reads as TGTGCCAGCAGCTCCAGGACAGTAGGCGACCAAGAGACCCAGTACTTC.

This chain joins TRBV6-2 or TRBV6-3 and TRBJ1-5, with TRBD1 as a possible D gene (6 bases). CDR1 MNHEY and CDR2 SVGEGT come from the germline V gene. This CDR3 contains 13 residues. Deletions cut 4 bases from V and 6 bases from J, with 10 bases between. The CDR3 DNA reads as TGTGCCAGCAGTTTACAGGGTGGTCAGCCCCAGCATTTT. It yields the protein CASSLQGGQPQHF.

The chain employs TRBV10-3 and TRBJ1-1; D not certain. The CDR3 runs to 12 residues. CDR1 is ENHRY and CDR2 is SYGVKD in the germline V gene. Between the trimmed V and J ends, which lost 8 bases and 1 base, there was a span of 8 bases. The CDR3 region is CAIGQENTEAFF. The CDR3 bases are TGTGCCATCGGGCAGGAGAACACTGAAGCTTTCTTT.

In the case of this clone: One end of the junction does not line up with germline, which may come from a read error. The rearrangement links TRBV28 to TRBJ1-1; tentative D call: TRBD1 (6 bases). This CDR3 comprises 12 residues. CDR1 and CDR2 from the germline V gene are MDHEN and SYDVKM. The CDR3: CASSLLTDRPMF. As DNA, the CDR3 is TGTGCCAGCAGTTTATTAACCGACAGGCCCATGTTT.

This chain connects TRBV5-1 to TRBJ1-1; TRBD1 might be the D (5 bases). The CDR3 extends over 14 amino acids. V was trimmed by 6 bases and J by 0 bases, leaving 12 bases between them. CDR1 is SGHRS and CDR2 is YFSETQ in the germline V gene. The CDR3 sequence is CASKEQGVNTEAFF. CDR3 DNA sequence: TGCGCCAGCAAGGAACAAGGGGTGAACACTGAAGCTTTCTTT.

The chain combines TRBV18 with TRBJ1-3; a weak D match, TRBD1 (5 bases). The V end lost 6 bases, the J end lost 3 bases, and 24 bases lay between the germline ends. This CDR3 comprises 18 residues. The germline V gene encodes CDR1 KGHSH and CDR2 LQKENI. The CDR3 sequence: CASSGKRQTVSDGNTIYF. The CDR3 DNA sequence: TGTGCCAGCTCGGGGAAACGTCAGACAGTTTCTGATGGAAACACCATATATTTT. Using reference TRBV18 and TRBJ1-3 for the parts outside the CDR3, the full variable domain is NAGVMQNPRHLVRRRGQEARLRCSPMKGHSHVYWYRQLPEEGLKFMVYLQKENIIDESGMPKERFSAEFPKEGPSILRIQQVVRGDSAAYFCASSGKRQTVSDGNTIYFGEGSWLTVV.

This clone is a singleton in its sample. The J gene is TRBJ1-5, the V gene TRBV6-1; D uncertain. Trimming cost V 2 bases and J 5 bases, with 10 bases left between them. The CDR3 has 14 amino acids. Germline CDR1 is MNHNS and CDR2 is SASEGT. Here the CDR3 reads CASSESGLHQPQHF. CDR3 coding DNA: TGTGCCAGCAGTGAATCCGGTTTGCATCAGCCCCAGCATTTT.

The chain is built from TRBV29-1 and TRBJ2-1; TRBD2 aligns across 10 bases. The CDR3 is 15 residues long. The germline gives CDR1 SQVTM, CDR2 ANQGSEA. V was pared by 4 bases and J by 0 bases, with 3 bases of the junction left unmatched. The CDR3: CSVGPSGSSYNEQFF. In nucleotides, the CDR3 is TGCAGCGTTGGTCCTAGCGGGAGCTCCTACAATGAGCAGTTCTTC.

The chain has TRBV19 and TRBJ1-1; D is uncertain. This CDR3 is 16 amino acids long. Trimming cost V 4 bases and J 0 bases, with 15 bases left between them. CDR1 is LNHDA and CDR2 is SQIVND in the germline V gene (reference sequence). The CDR3 loop reads CASSNLQVIMNTEAFF. The DNA of the CDR3 is TGTGCCAGTAGTAACCTCCAGGTCATCATGAACACTGAAGCTTTCTTT. Based on the CDR3 plus reference TRBV19 and TRBJ1-1, the full variable domain is DGGITQSPKYLFRKEGQNVTLSCEQNLNHDAMYWYRQDPGQGLRLIYYSQIVNDFQKGDIAEGYSVSREKKESFPLTVTSAQKNPTAFYLCASSNLQVIMNTEAFFGQGTRLTVV.

V usage is TRBV9 and J usage is TRBJ1-2; D is unclear. The CDR3 extends over 15 amino acids. V was cut by 4 bases and J by 8 bases, with 21 bases left in between. Germline CDR1 reads SGDLS; CDR2 reads YYNGEE. The CDR3 DNA reads as TGTGCCAGCAGCAGTGCGTTTCGGGCGGGTGAGGGCTACACCTTC. The encoded protein is CASSSAFRAGEGYTF. Supplemented by reference TRBV9 and TRBJ1-2, the full variable domain reads DSGVTQTPKHLITATGQRVTLRCSPRSGDLSVYWYQQSLDQGLQFLIQYYNGEERAKGNILERFSAQQFPDLHSELNLSSLELGDSALYFCASSSAFRAGEGYTFGSGTRLTVV.

The V and J genes are TRBV6-2 or TRBV6-3 and TRBJ2-7; the D gene is possibly TRBD2 (5 bases). The V end lost 6 bases, the J end lost 3 bases, and 15 bases lay between the germline ends. CDR3 length equals 14 residues. Germline V CDR1 and CDR2: MNHEY, SVGEGT. The CDR3 region is CASSKEGPHYEQYV. DNA for the CDR3: TGTGCCAGCAGCAAAGAGGGTCCCCACTACGAGCAGTACGTC.

This clone turned up a few times. The rearrangement joins TRBV4-2 to TRBJ1-2; 10 nucleotides align to TRBD1. CDR3 length equals 16 residues. V lost 6 bases and J lost 8; bases outside the gene matches: 15. Germline CDR1 and CDR2: LGHNA and YNFKEQ. This chain's CDR3 is CASRPLRQGASYGYTF. The CDR3, as DNA: TGTGCCAGCAGACCACTGCGACAGGGGGCGTCATACGGCTACACCTTC.

The chain couples TRBV3-1 (or the pseudogene TRBV3-2) to TRBJ1-2; D might be TRBD1 (5 bases). V lost 2 bases and J lost 5, with 12 bases in between. Germline V gives CDR1 LGHDT, CDR2 YNNKEL (reference sequence). CDR3 length: 14 residues. CDR3 DNA: TGTGCCAGCAGCCAATCTGGGGCTGGGTATGGCTACACCTTC. This codes for CASSQSGAGYGYTF.

The chain recombines TRBV3-1 (or the pseudogene TRBV3-2) with TRBJ2-4; 9 bases match TRBD2. The CDR3 is 14 amino acids. V was clipped by 5 bases and J by 3 bases; unmatched bases: 2. Germline CDR1 and CDR2: LGHDT and YNNKEL (reference sequence). CDR3 amino acids: CASSLLAGKNIQYF. Here the CDR3 DNA reads TGTGCCAGCAGCTTACTAGCGGGCAAAAACATTCAGTACTTC.

The chain links TRBV5-4 to TRBJ2-1; TRBD2 matches at 8 bases. The V and J ends lost 6 bases and 5 bases, in that order; junction bases with no gene match: 7. The CDR3 has 14 residues. CDR1 SGHNT and CDR2 YYREEE come from the germline V gene (reference sequence). CDR3 region: CASKAGGLNNEQFF. CDR3 nucleotide sequence: TGTGCCAGCAAGGCGGGGGGACTAAACAATGAGCAGTTCTTC.

This chain connects TRBV12-3 or TRBV12-4 to TRBJ2-1, with 7 bases that match TRBD2. With V trimmed by 4 bases and J by 5 bases, 2 bases remained unmatched. This CDR3 contains 13 residues. DNA of the CDR3: TGTGCCAGCAGTTCCGGGACTAACAATGAGCAGTTCTTC. Amino acid sequence: CASSSGTNNEQFF.

The chain recombines TRBV4-3 with TRBJ2-1, with D maybe TRBD1 (5 bases). The germline V and J ends were trimmed by 0 bases and 2 bases, with 26 bases remaining between them. This CDR3 is 21 amino acids long. Germline V gives CDR1 LGHNA, CDR2 YSLEER. The CDR3 nucleotides read TGCGCCAGCAGCCAAGAAATATCAGGCAGGGTGGGCCCTCGAACCTACAATGAGCAGTTCTTC. It yields the protein CASSQEISGRVGPRTYNEQFF.

The chain uses TRBV27 and TRBJ1-4, with unresolved D. The CDR3 sequence is 13 residues long. Germline V gene data show CDR1 as MNHEY and CDR2 as SMNVEV (reference sequence). The V end lost 3 bases, the J end lost 3 bases, and 5 bases lay between the germline ends. The CDR3 sequence: CASSLTPNEKLFF. In nucleotides, the CDR3 is TGTGCCAGCAGTTTGACACCTAATGAAAAACTGTTTTTT. Combining the CDR3 with reference TRBV27 and TRBJ1-4 gives the whole variable domain EAQVTQNPRYLITVTGKKLTVTCSQNMNHEYMSWYRQDPGLGLRQIYYSMNVEVTDKGDVPEGYKVSRKEKRNFPLILESPSPNQTSLYFCASSLTPNEKLFFGSGTQLSVL.

The J gene is TRBJ2-6, the V gene TRBV2; tentatively, D is TRBD2 (5 bases). Germline V gene lookup returns CDR1 SNHLY and CDR2 FYNNEI. The CDR3 extends over 14 amino acids. With 8 bases removed from V and 0 bases from J, the gap between germline ends came to 8 bases. Written as DNA, the CDR3 is TGTGCCAGCCTTCGGGACTCTGGGGCCAACGTCCTGACTTTC. Protein: CASLRDSGANVLTF.

This clone was detected a few times. This chain connects TRBV6-5 to TRBJ1-3, with 7 bases aligning to TRBD1. Losses at the gene ends were 7 bases for V and 4 bases for J; bases not matched to a gene: 7. CDR3 length: 14 amino acids. The germline V gene has CDR1 MNHEY and CDR2 SVGAGI. CDR3 in amino acids: CASNTGVAGNTIYF. Written as DNA, the CDR3 is TGTGCCAGCAATACAGGGGTGGCAGGAAACACCATATATTTT.